This entry describes one T cell receptor beta chain. Its antigen remains unknown. The CDR3 sequence is 15 residues long. V lost 4 bases, J lost 2 bases, and 8 bases stayed unmatched. CDR1 and CDR2 (germline): SGHNT, YYREEE (reference sequence). Depth targeted 1 in 200,000 to 1 in 1 million T cells, averaging approximately 10x coverage per clonotype. TCRdb's copy holds only in-frame clones and misses some; the assay was immunoSEQ multiplex PCR. The profile shows around 40,000 clones, around 70% of them singletons. This entry is derived from a study of cytotoxic CD8 clonotypes in ibrutinib-treated CLL. Study-wide context: The study included roughly 10 relapsed/refractory and 15 treatment-naive patients; about 18 had IGHV unmutated disease.

General study findings and limits: Upon ibrutinib response clonality rose, and upon progression it fell back toward baseline. Private clonotypes, not public ones, expanded at ibrutinib response.

The rearrangement uses TRBV5-4 and TRBJ2-7, with 8 positions matching TRBD1. This clonotype originated in a human donor with chronic lymphocytic leukemia. The sample here was PBMCs, taken at disease progression, from a patient treated with ibrutinib. The CDR3 DNA sequence: TGTGCCAGCAGCCGAGGGACAGGCGCGACCTACGAGCAGTACTTC. It encodes CASSRGTGATYEQYF.